Given below is one TCR beta chain in context. Antigen unknown. The CDR3 runs to 14 residues. Germline lookup yields CDR1 LNHNV and CDR2 YYDKDF (reference sequence). Trimming removed 5 bases at V and 3 bases at J, with 14 bases between. This sample was included in a study of cytomegalovirus exposure and HLA in healthy donors. Study-wide results and caveats: There were around 160 TCR beta chains listed as cytomegalovirus-associated. In the approximately 130 validation repertoires, around 95% of cluster scores exceeded 0, per a later analysis. The dataset shows that most TCR sequences were rare, while some public TCRs occurred in many donors.

Sequenced by immunoSEQ multiplex PCR; TCRdb stores in-frame clones only, minus some. The sample consists of fewer than 150,000 clones, almost 90% of them appearing once. The origin of this receptor is a man aged 25 to 40 in good health and CMV-seronegative. The sequencing input was PBMCs. The rearrangement joins TRBV15 to TRBJ2-7; D possibly corresponds to TRBD2 (5 bases). CDR3 amino acids: CATSASTGNYEQYF. DNA of the CDR3: TGTGCCACCAGCGCAAGTACGGGGAACTACGAGCAGTACTTC.